This T cell receptor (beta chain) was recovered during a study of cytomegalovirus exposure and HLA in healthy donors. Whole-study context: In a previous analysis, approximately 110 million unique TCR beta sequences were found from 150 million to 200 million T cells. Findings of the study overall: Upon later analysis, TCR association rates were observed to vary by HLA locus, being highest for DRB1 and lowest for HLA-C.

CDR3 length equals 18 residues. Germline loops: CDR1 SGHNT, CDR2 YYREEE (reference sequence). Trimming removed 3 bases at V and 0 bases at J, with 18 bases between. In this sample, this clone turned up a few times. Its target is unknown. PCR amplification relied on 60 Vbeta primers (plus 13 Jbeta primers). The repertoire was sequenced with immunoSEQ multiplex PCR; TCRdb's copy has only in-frame clones and lacks some. This table holds about 86,000 clones, 75% to 85% found once. The material sequenced was PBMCs. The receptor was derived from a middle-aged woman in good health and CMV-seropositive. The chain recombines TRBV5-4 with TRBJ1-4, with D tentatively TRBD1 (6 bases). CDR3 sequence reads: CASSWEQGGGSTNEKLFF. CDR3 bases: TGTGCCAGCAGCTGGGAACAGGGCGGAGGATCAACTAATGAAAAACTGTTTTTT.